Described below is a single T cell receptor beta chain sequence and its context. The antigen it recognizes is unknown. Within one base of it there is no much larger clone, and no base qualities were kept. This record belongs to a study of T cells in Graves' hyperthyroidism and ophthalmopathy (dated 2019 in TCRdb). As for the study more broadly: Peripheral blood samples were taken at the time of initial diagnosis, prior to any treatment. To identify TCR V-J signatures that set the groups apart, the researchers used a discovery cohort of about a hundred patients, made up of 43 with Graves' ophthalmopathy and about 59 with stable Graves' hyperthyroidism. Prospective prediction of ophthalmopathy was tested in an independent validation cohort consisting of roughly 19 hyperthyroidism patients and 15 or so patients who later progressed to ophthalmopathy. The approximately 98 discovery patients were randomly divided into training and test sets at a 7:3 ratio. In addition, the study compared T-cell repertoires in thyroid tissue and in blood from several Graves' hyperthyroidism patients. Following sampling, methimazole starting at 30 mg daily was given to hyperthyroidism patients, and high-dose intravenous methylprednisolone was given to ophthalmopathy patients. The paper describes TCR Vbeta CDR3 sequencing of about 140 peripheral blood samples, made up of 43 ophthalmopathy patients, 70 to 75 hyperthyroidism patients and about 17 progressor patients. Broad study findings and their caveats: In validation, the model predicted progression to ophthalmopathy with approximately 70% sensitivity and about 72% specificity, a median of 6.5 months before onset. In cross-validation, a model built on a 13 V-J signature told ophthalmopathy apart from stable hyperthyroidism with approximately 90% sensitivity and about 81% specificity, and in testing the same model reached 80%/75%. Most expanded thyroid clonotypes (frequency above 0.001) were also found in blood, which suggests that blood repertoires may mirror thyroid immune responses. No statistical method was used to set the sample size in advance, and investigators knew the group allocation.

In the ophthalmopathy patients, disease was moderately to severely active, with a Clinical Activity Score of 3 or more, a NOSPECS grade of 4 or more, and a duration of less than 3 months. Patients with uncontrolled infections, other autoimmune diseases, pregnancy or lactation were excluded. Diagnoses were based on clinical symptoms, serum thyroxine and TRAb, thyroid ultrasound and orbital computed tomography. PBMCs were separated from roughly 10 ml of fresh peripheral blood using Ficoll-Paque density gradient centrifugation. Total RNA was extracted using Trizol reagent, and RNA quality was assessed on an Agilent 2100 Bioanalyzer. The TCR beta CDR3 regions were amplified from RNA transcripts. The TCR CDR3 was subjected to a first round of RT-PCR using the HTBI primer set and the Qiagen OneStep RT-PCR kit. The libraries were constructed in a second round of multiplex PCR and then size-selected and purified. Paired-end sequencing of the libraries was performed with 100 bp reads on an Illumina HiSeq2000. In the original analysis: SOAPnuke was used to process the raw data, removing reads that contained adapters or uncalled bases, had a mean Phred below 15, or lacked an exact match to the constant primer or identifier. COPE v1.2.5 was used to merge high-quality paired reads, and clonotypes were defined as unique nucleotide sequences. Clonotypes were aligned to IMGT TRBV, TRBD and TRBJ reference segments using MiTCR v1.1. The analysis included only V-J combinations with a frequency above 0.0001, which together covered over 98% of the repertoires. The TCS score was defined as the ratio of F50 (clonal expansion) to E x V (chaos), calculated using BLOSUM62-based TCRdist between CDR3 peptides within each V-J. Welch's t-statistics and random forest reduced 500 to 650 V-J features to roughly 13, which were used in a naive Bayes classifier (R e1071). Using fastp at Q25 and MiXCR, TCRdb reprocessed the public reads and kept productive beta chains. Identical CDR3 proteins give one entry, which carries the most common genes and DNA. Here the V and J calls rest on TCRdb's processing, not on the authors' analysis. Counted in this sample were about half a million distinct CDR3 sequences; 22% of them appeared once. Roughly 49% of the sample goes to the ten largest clones.

Including the terminal cysteine and phenylalanine, the CDR3 comprises 13 residues. CDR3 DNA only is kept here, 39 bases in frame from base 1. Ends trimmed: V by 4 bases, J by 13 bases; bases unmatched to a gene: 11. From the germline V gene (reference sequence), CDR1 is DFQATT and CDR2 is SNEGSKA. The chain joins TRBV20-1 to TRBJ1-2; 11 central nucleotides agree with TRBD1. The sequencing sample was made of blood. The sequence was collected from a woman between 65 and 79 years old with Graves' ophthalmopathy. The CDR3 in this case is CSATRDRGSAFTF. At the DNA level, the sequence is TGCAGTGCTACCCGGGACAGGGGGTCCGCTTTCACCTTC.